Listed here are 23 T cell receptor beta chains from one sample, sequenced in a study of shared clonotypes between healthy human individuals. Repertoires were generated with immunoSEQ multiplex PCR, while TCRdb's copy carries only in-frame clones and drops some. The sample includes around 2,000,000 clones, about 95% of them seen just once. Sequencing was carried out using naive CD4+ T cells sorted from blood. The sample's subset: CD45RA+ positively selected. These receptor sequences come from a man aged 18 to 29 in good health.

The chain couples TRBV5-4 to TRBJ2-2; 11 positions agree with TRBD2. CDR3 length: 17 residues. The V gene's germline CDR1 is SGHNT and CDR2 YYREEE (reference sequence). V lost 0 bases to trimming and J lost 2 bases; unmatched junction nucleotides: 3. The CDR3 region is CASSLGLAGRNTGELFF. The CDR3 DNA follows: TGTGCCAGCAGCTTGGGACTAGCGGGGAGAAACACCGGGGAGCTGTTTTTT.

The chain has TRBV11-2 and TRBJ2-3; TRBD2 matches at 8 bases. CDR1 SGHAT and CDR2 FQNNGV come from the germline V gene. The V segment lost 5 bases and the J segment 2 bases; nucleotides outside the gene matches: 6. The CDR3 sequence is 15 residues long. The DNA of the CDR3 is TGTGCCAGCAGCATCGGACTAGCCCCCACAGATACGCAGTATTTT. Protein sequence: CASSIGLAPTDTQYF.

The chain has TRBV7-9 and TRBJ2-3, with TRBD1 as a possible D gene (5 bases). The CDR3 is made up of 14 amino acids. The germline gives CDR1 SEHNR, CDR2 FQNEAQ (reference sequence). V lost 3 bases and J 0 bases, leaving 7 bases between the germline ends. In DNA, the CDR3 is TGTGCCAGCAGCTTGACAGCTAGCACAGATACGCAGTATTTT. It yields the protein CASSLTASTDTQYF.

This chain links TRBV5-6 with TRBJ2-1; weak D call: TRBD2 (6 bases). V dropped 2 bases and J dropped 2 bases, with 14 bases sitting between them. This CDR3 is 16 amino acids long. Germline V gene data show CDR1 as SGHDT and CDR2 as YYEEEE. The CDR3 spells CASSFLGGQAYNEQFF. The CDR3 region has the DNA TGTGCCAGCAGCTTCTTGGGGGGTCAGGCCTACAATGAGCAGTTCTTC.

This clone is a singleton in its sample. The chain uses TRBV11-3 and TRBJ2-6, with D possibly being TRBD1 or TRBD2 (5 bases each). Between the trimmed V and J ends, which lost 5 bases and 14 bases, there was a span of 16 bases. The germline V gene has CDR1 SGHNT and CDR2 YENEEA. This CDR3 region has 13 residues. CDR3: CASSPGPPSILTF. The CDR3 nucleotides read TGTGCCAGCAGCCCGGGACCGCCCTCGATCCTGACTTTC.

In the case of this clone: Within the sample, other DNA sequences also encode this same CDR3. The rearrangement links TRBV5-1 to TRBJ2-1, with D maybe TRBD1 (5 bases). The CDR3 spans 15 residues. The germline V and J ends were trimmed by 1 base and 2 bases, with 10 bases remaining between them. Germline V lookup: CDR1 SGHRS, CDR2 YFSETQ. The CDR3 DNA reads TGCGCCAGCAGCTTGAGGGCAGGGACCTACAATGAGCAGTTCTTC. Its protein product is CASSLRAGTYNEQFF.

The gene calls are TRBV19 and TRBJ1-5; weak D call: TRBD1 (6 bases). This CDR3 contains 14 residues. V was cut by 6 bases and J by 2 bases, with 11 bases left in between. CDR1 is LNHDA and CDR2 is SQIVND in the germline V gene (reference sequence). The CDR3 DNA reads TGTGCCAGTAGAATACAGGGAGGCAATCAGCCCCAGCATTTT. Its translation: CASRIQGGNQPQHF.

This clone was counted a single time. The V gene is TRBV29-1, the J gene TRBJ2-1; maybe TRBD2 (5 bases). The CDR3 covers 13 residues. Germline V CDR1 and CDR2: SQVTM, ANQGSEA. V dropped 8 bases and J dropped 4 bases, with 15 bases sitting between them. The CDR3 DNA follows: TGCAGCCTCGCGAGCGGAGTTTACAATGAGCAGTTCTTC. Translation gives CSLASGVYNEQFF.

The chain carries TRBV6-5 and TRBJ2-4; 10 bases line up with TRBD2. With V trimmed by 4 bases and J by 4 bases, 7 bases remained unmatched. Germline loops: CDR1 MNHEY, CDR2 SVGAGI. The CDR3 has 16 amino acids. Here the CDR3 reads CASSSATTSGKNIQYF. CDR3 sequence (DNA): TGTGCCAGCAGTTCCGCGACGACTAGCGGGAAAAACATTCAGTACTTC.

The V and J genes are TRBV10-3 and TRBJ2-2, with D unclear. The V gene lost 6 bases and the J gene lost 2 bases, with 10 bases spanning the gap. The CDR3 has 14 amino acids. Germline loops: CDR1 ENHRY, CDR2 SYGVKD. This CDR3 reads CAISRPDNTGELFF. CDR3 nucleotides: TGTGCCATCAGCCGGCCCGATAACACCGGGGAGCTGTTTTTT.

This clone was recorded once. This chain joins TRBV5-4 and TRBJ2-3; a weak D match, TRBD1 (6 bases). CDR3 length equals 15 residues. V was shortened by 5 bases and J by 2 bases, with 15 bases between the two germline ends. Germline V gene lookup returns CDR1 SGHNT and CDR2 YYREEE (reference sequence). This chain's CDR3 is CASSIWGQFTDTQYF. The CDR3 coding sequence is TGTGCCAGCAGTATTTGGGGGCAATTCACAGATACGCAGTATTTT.

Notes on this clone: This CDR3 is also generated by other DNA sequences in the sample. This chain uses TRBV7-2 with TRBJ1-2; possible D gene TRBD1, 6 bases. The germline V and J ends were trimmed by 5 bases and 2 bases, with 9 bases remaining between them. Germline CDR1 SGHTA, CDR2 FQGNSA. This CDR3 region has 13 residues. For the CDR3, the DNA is TGTGCCAGCAGCCCTGACAGGAACTATGGCTACACCTTC. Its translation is CASSPDRNYGYTF. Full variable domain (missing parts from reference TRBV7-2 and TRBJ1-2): GAGVSQSPSNKVTEKGKDVELRCDPISGHTALYWYRQSLGQGLEFLIYFQGNSAPDKSGLPSDRFSAERTGGSVSTLTIQRTQQEDSAVYLCASSPDRNYGYTFGSGTRLTVV.

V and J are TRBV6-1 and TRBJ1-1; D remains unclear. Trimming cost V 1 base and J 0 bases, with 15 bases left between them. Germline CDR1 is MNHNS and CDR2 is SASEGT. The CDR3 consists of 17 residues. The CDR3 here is CASSEVTGLPMNTEAFF. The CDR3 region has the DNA TGTGCCAGCAGTGAAGTTACCGGACTCCCCATGAACACTGAAGCTTTCTTT.

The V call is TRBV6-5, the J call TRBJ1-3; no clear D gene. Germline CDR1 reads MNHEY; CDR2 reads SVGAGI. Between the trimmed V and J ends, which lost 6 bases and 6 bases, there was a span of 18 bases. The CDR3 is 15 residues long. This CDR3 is CASSPLTPGKNTIYF. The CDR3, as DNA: TGTGCCAGCAGCCCTTTGACTCCGGGGAAAAACACCATATATTTT.

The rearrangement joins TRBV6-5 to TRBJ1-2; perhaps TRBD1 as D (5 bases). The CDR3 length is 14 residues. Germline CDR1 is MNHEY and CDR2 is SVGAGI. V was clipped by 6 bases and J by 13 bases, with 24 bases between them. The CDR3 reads CASSPRDRLSYSTF. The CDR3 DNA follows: TGTGCCAGCAGCCCCCGGGACCGGCTAAGTTACAGCACCTTC.

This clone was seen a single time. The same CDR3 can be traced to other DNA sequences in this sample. CDR3 DNA: TGTGCCAGCAGCTTGGGACAGGGGGCCACCGGGGAGCTGTTTTTT. It is translated as CASSLGQGATGELFF. The chain has TRBV5-4 and TRBJ2-2; TRBD1 matches 10 bases. The germline V gene has CDR1 SGHNT and CDR2 YYREEE (reference sequence). The CDR3 runs to 15 residues. V lost 0 bases and J lost 4; bases outside the gene matches: 0.

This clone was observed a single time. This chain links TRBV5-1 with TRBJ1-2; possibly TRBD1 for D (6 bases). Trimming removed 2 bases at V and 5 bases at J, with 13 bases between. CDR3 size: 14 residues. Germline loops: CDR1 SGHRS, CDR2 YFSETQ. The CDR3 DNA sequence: TGCGCCAGCAGCTTAGGACAGTCTTCATATGGCTACACCTTC. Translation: CASSLGQSSYGYTF. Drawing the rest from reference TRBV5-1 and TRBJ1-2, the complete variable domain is KAGVTQTPRYLIKTRGQQVTLSCSPISGHRSVSWYQQTPGQGLQFLFEYFSETQRNKGNFPGRFSGRQFSNSRSEMNVSTLELGDSALYLCASSLGQSSYGYTFGSGTRLTVV.

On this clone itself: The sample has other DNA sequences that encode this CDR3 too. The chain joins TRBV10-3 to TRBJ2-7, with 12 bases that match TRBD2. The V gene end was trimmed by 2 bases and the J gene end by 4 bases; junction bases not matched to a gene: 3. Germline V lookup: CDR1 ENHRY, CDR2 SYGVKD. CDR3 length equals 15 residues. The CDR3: CAISEGGTSGYEQYF. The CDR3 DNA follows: TGTGCCATCAGTGAGGGCGGGACTAGCGGGTACGAGCAGTACTTC.

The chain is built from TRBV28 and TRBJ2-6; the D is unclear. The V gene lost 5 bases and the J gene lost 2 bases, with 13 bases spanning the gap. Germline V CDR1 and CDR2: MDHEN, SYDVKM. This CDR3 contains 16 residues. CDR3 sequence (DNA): TGTGCCAGCAGTACCCAAAGAGAAACTGGGGCCAACGTCCTGACTTTC. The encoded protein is CASSTQRETGANVLTF.

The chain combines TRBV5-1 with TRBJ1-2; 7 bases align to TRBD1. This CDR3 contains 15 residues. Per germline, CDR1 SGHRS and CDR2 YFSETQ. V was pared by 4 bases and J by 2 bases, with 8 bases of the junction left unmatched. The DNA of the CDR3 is TGCGCCAGCAGCGGGGGACAGCCTGGGAACTATGGCTACACCTTC. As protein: CASSGGQPGNYGYTF.

The CDR3 DNA is TGCAGCGTTGATTTGGCTAGCGGGATTGAGCAGTTCTTC. It yields the protein CSVDLASGIEQFF. V is TRBV29-1 and J is TRBJ2-1; 9 nucleotides match TRBD2. Losses at the gene ends were 3 bases for V and 9 bases for J; bases not matched to a gene: 6. The CDR3 is 13 amino acids. The germline V gene has CDR1 SQVTM and CDR2 ANQGSEA.

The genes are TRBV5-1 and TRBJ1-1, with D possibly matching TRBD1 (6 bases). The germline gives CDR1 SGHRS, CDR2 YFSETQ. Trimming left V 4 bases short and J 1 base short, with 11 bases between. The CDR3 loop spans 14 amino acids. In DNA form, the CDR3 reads TGCGCCAGCAGCACCGGGGGACAGAACACTGAAGCTTTCTTT. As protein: CASSTGGQNTEAFF.

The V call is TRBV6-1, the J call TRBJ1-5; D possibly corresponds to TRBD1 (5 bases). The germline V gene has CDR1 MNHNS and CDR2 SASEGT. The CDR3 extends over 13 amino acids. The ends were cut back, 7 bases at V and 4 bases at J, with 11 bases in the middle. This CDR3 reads CASIGTGNQPQHF. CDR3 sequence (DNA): TGTGCCAGCATTGGGACGGGAAATCAGCCCCAGCATTTT.